This entry concerns a single T cell receptor (beta chain). The CDR3 extends over 15 amino acids. J gave up 0 bases and V 6 bases, and 5 bases lay outside the gene matches. The germline gives CDR1 SEHNR, CDR2 FQNEAQ (reference sequence). Profiling relied on immunoSEQ multiplex PCR, and the TCRdb table lists in-frame clones only, not all of them. The sample records about 330,000 clones, 80% to 90% being singletons. The source of the sample is a study of blood T cell repertoires in COVID-19. The TCR comes from a man between 18 and 35 years old who had recovered from COVID-19. J is TRBJ2-1 and V is TRBV7-9; 7 bases line up with TRBD2. The sequencing input was peripheral blood. The CDR3 reads CASSGPGGSYNEQFF. In nucleotides, the CDR3 is TGTGCCAGCAGTGGACCGGGGGGCTCCTACAATGAGCAGTTCTTC.